Listed here are 27 T cell receptor beta chains from one sample, sequenced in a study of PD-1 blockade in classical Hodgkin lymphoma (dated by TCRdb to the early 2020s). Libraries were constructed by the immunoSEQ multiplex PCR assay. TCRdb carries this immuneACCESS record with in-frame sequences only. Its versions omit some clonotypes, under half of them owing to an unresolved V gene in the studies checked, with the rest unexplained. The sample yields under 20,000 clones; approximately 76% were counted once. Around 40% of the sample is in the top ten clones. The time point label here, explained by the study, means: cycle 4 day 1 (C4D1), after 5 to 7 weeks of nivolumab. Every trial patient had relapsed following autologous stem cell transplantation, and prior brentuximab vedotin exposure was what differed among cohorts A, B and C. The sequencing here drew on peripheral blood mononuclear cells (PBMCs), taken before the fourth cycle of nivolumab. The receptors shown here come from a human donor with classical Hodgkin lymphoma.

The chain links TRBV6-1 to TRBJ2-3; 10 bases are a match to TRBD1. J gave up 10 bases and V 4 bases, and 11 bases lay outside the gene matches. CDR3 length equals 15 residues. Germline values: CDR1 MNHNS, CDR2 SASEGT. In DNA form, the CDR3 reads TGTGCCAGCAGTGCCCGGGACAGGGGTCCCTCGCCGCAGTATTTT. Translating it yields CASSARDRGPSPQYF.

As regards this clone: The sample has other DNA sequences that encode this CDR3 too. This sequence joins TRBV29-1 and TRBJ2-1, with D unresolved. Germline V lookup: CDR1 SQVTM, CDR2 ANQGSEA. Trimming pared 4 bases from V and 6 bases from J, leaving 7 bases between. The length of the CDR3 is 11 residues. The CDR3 nucleotides are TGCAGCGTTGGTAGCTTCAATGAGCAGTTCTTC. It is translated as CSVGSFNEQFF.

The chain employs TRBV7-2 and TRBJ2-1, with no clear D. The germline CDR1 and CDR2 sequences are SGHTA and FQGNSA. The CDR3 is made up of 12 amino acids. Trimming pared 1 base from V and 9 bases from J, leaving 7 bases between. Here the CDR3 DNA reads TGTGCCAGCAGCTTAGTAGAGGTTGAGCAGTTCTTC. The encoded protein is CASSLVEVEQFF.

This chain joins TRBV9 and TRBJ2-1, with 7 bases aligning to TRBD2. Germline loops: CDR1 SGDLS, CDR2 YYNGEE. After removal of 0 bases from V and 10 bases from J, the junction contained 7 bases not matched to a gene. This CDR3 is 14 amino acids long. As DNA, the CDR3 is TGTGCCAGCAGCGTAGGGAACAGCGGGGAGGAGCAGTTCTTC. Translating it yields CASSVGNSGEEQFF. Filled out from reference TRBV9 and TRBJ2-1, the complete variable domain reads DSGVTQTPKHLITATGQRVTLRCSPRSGDLSVYWYQQSLDQGLQFLIQYYNGEERAKGNILERFSAQQFPDLHSELNLSSLELGDSALYFCASSVGNSGEEQFFGPGTRLTVL.

This clone was observed a single time. The J gene is TRBJ1-2, the V gene TRBV6-6; D ambiguous. The CDR3 runs 12 residues. Germline values: CDR1 MNHNY, CDR2 SVGAGI (reference sequence). The V end lost 7 bases, the J end lost 5 bases, and 11 bases lay between the germline ends. This CDR3 reads CASTRTDYGYTF. Here the CDR3 DNA reads TGTGCCAGCACCCGGACGGATTATGGCTACACCTTC.

The rearrangement joins TRBV9 to TRBJ2-2; either TRBD1 or TRBD2 may fit D (6 bases each). Trimming left V 0 bases short and J 4 bases short, with 10 bases between. There are 15 residues in the CDR3. Germline V gene lookup returns CDR1 SGDLS and CDR2 YYNGEE. The CDR3 DNA follows: TGTGCCAGCAGCGTAGCAGGGGAGGCCACCGGGGAGCTGTTTTTT. Its translation is CASSVAGEATGELFF. Full variable domain (rest looked up from reference TRBV9 and TRBJ2-2): DSGVTQTPKHLITATGQRVTLRCSPRSGDLSVYWYQQSLDQGLQFLIQYYNGEERAKGNILERFSAQQFPDLHSELNLSSLELGDSALYFCASSVAGEATGELFFGEGSRLTVL.

CDR3 amino acids: CASSFRPSGQYF. The DNA of the CDR3 is TGTGCCAGCAGTTTTAGACCCTCGGGGCAGTACTTC. The chain is built from TRBV2 and TRBJ2-7; D not resolved. This CDR3 has 12 amino acids. The V gene's germline CDR1 is SNHLY and CDR2 FYNNEI. Trimming left V 5 bases short and J 9 bases short, with 14 bases between.

Judged by abundance, this clone is medium-sized. The CDR3 nucleotides read TGTGCCAGCAGCCCCAGGACTAGTCCTTACAATGAGCAGTTCTTC. It is translated as CASSPRTSPYNEQFF. The chain recombines TRBV14 with TRBJ2-1, with 7 bases aligning to TRBD2. Germline CDR1 and CDR2: SGHDN and FVKESK. J gave up 4 bases and V 4 bases, and 7 bases lay outside the gene matches. This CDR3 is built from 15 residues. Together with reference TRBV14 and TRBJ2-1, the CDR3 gives the full variable domain: EAGVTQFPSHSVIEKGQTVTLRCDPISGHDNLYWYRRVMGKEIKFLLHFVKESKQDESGMPNNRFLAERTGGTYSTLKVQPAELEDSGVYFCASSPRTSPYNEQFFGPGTRLTVL.

V and J are TRBV6-1 and TRBJ1-5; possibly TRBD1 for D (5 bases). The CDR3 loop spans 13 amino acids. Trimming took 7 bases from V and 5 from J, leaving 12 bases between them. Germline CDR1 reads MNHNS; CDR2 reads SASEGT. CDR3 sequence (DNA): TGTGCCAGCATCCCTACAGGAGATCAGCCCCAGCATTTT. Translation gives CASIPTGDQPQHF.

The chain is built from TRBV2 and TRBJ2-5, with 7 bases matching TRBD2. From germline, CDR1 is SNHLY and CDR2 FYNNEI. The CDR3 loop spans 15 amino acids. The V segment lost 4 bases and the J segment 0 bases; nucleotides outside the gene matches: 5. The CDR3 sequence is CASSVGAGDQETQYF. CDR3 DNA: TGTGCCAGCAGTGTCGGCGCGGGGGACCAAGAGACCCAGTACTTC.

The chain employs TRBV27 and TRBJ2-3, with TRBD2 matching 7 bases. Trimming took 8 bases from V and 0 from J; bases not matched to a gene: 5. CDR1 is MNHEY, CDR2 SMNVEV, per germline (reference sequence). The CDR3 length is 14 residues. The CDR3 loop reads CASSLSGSTDTQYF. CDR3 DNA sequence: TGTGCCAGCTCTCTTAGCGGGAGCACAGATACGCAGTATTTT.

V usage is TRBV6-6 and J usage is TRBJ2-1, with a possible D match to TRBD1 (5 bases). Germline V lookup: CDR1 MNHNY, CDR2 SVGAGI (reference sequence). This CDR3 is built from 16 residues. The V gene lost 6 bases and the J gene lost 5 bases, with 20 bases spanning the gap. The CDR3 DNA reads as TGTGCCAGCAGGACCCCCACCGGCAGGGTCCACAATGAGCAGTTCTTC. Residues: CASRTPTGRVHNEQFF.

This chain joins TRBV19 and TRBJ1-1, with TRBD1 matching over 9 bases. V shed 7 bases and J 6 bases; nucleotides not matched to a gene: 12. This CDR3 is built from 15 residues. The V gene's germline CDR1 is LNHDA and CDR2 SQIVND (reference sequence). This CDR3 reads CASTLRQGGYAEAFF. CDR3 DNA: TGTGCCAGTACCCTAAGACAGGGGGGGTACGCTGAAGCTTTCTTT.

The genes are TRBV6-6 and TRBJ2-6; D is tentatively TRBD1 or TRBD2 (5 bases each). Germline V gene sequence: CDR1 MNHNY, CDR2 SVGAGI (reference sequence). The CDR3 covers 15 residues. V lost 5 bases and J lost 0, with 8 bases in between. The CDR3 spells CASSHGASGANVLTF. In nucleotides, the CDR3 is TGTGCCAGCAGTCACGGGGCCTCTGGGGCCAACGTCCTGACTTTC.

V is TRBV5-1 and J is TRBJ2-2; 8 bases line up with TRBD2. The CDR3 runs to 14 residues. Germline trimming cut 3 bases from V and 5 bases from J; bases unmatched to any gene: 3. The germline V gene encodes CDR1 SGHRS and CDR2 YFSETQ. For the CDR3, the DNA is TGCGCCAGCAGCTGGACTAGCCAAACCGGGGAGCTGTTTTTT. Residues: CASSWTSQTGELFF.

The chain employs TRBV30 and TRBJ1-4; 7 bases agree with TRBD1. This CDR3 is 15 amino acids long. CDR1 and CDR2 from the germline V gene are GTSNPN and SVGIG (reference sequence). Trimming removed 1 base from V and 4 bases from J; junction bases left unmatched: 6. CDR3 sequence reads: CAWSAETGYNEKLFF. The CDR3 DNA sequence: TGTGCCTGGAGTGCAGAGACAGGGTATAATGAAAAACTGTTTTTT. The full variable domain, in which reference TRBV30 and TRBJ1-4 provide the parts outside the CDR3, is SQTIHQWPATLVQPVGSPLSLECTVEGTSNPNLYWYRQAAGRGLQLLFYSVGIGQISSEVPQNLSASRPQDRQFILSSKKLLLSDSGFYLCAWSAETGYNEKLFFGSGTQLSVL.

A few counts support this clone. The rearrangement joins TRBV7-9 to TRBJ1-4; weak D call: TRBD1 (6 bases). V shed 5 bases and J shed 5 bases, with 12 bases lying between them. CDR3 length: 14 residues. CDR1 SEHNR and CDR2 FQNEAQ come from the germline V gene (reference sequence). The CDR3 DNA follows: TGTGCCAGCAGCCCTACAGGGAACAATGAAAAACTGTTTTTT. This sequence encodes CASSPTGNNEKLFF.

This chain connects TRBV4-1 to TRBJ2-5; possibly TRBD1 for D (5 bases). Trimming stripped 1 base from V and 4 bases from J, with 22 bases between. CDR1 is MGHRA and CDR2 is YSYEKL in the germline V gene. This CDR3 comprises 18 residues. CDR3 protein: CASSQGFIRQKNLETQYF. CDR3 coding DNA: TGCGCCAGCAGCCAAGGTTTTATACGACAGAAAAACTTAGAGACCCAGTACTTC.

The V call is TRBV18, the J call TRBJ1-2; D call uncertain. Between the trimmed V and J ends, which lost 9 bases and 2 bases, there was a span of 13 bases. The CDR3 covers 13 residues. Germline CDR1 is KGHSH and CDR2 is LQKENI. CDR3 bases: TGTGCCAGTGAGCGCGACGGGAACTATGGCTACACCTTC. Translation: CASERDGNYGYTF.

This clone was seen just once. J is TRBJ1-4 and V is TRBV29-1, with 7 bases fitting TRBD1. The CDR3 runs to 14 residues. With V trimmed by 0 bases and J by 7 bases, 5 bases remained unmatched. Germline loops: CDR1 SQVTM, CDR2 ANQGSEA. The CDR3 DNA is TGCAGCGTTGAAGAGGCAGGGGGAGGTGAAAAACTGTTTTTT. Its translation: CSVEEAGGGEKLFF. The full variable domain, completed using reference TRBV29-1 and TRBJ1-4, is SAVISQKPSRDICQRGTSLTIQCQVDSQVTMMFWYRQQPGQSLTLIATANQGSEATYESGFVIDKFPISRPNLTFSTLTVSNMSPEDSSIYLCSVEEAGGGEKLFFGSGTQLSVL.

The CDR3 region has the DNA TGTGCCAGTAGTACCCCGCATACTAATGAAAAACTGTTTTTT. It encodes CASSTPHTNEKLFF. The V and J genes are TRBV19 and TRBJ1-4; D remains ambiguous. V was cut by 4 bases and J by 2 bases, with 8 bases left in between. There are 14 residues in the CDR3. Germline CDR1 reads LNHDA; CDR2 reads SQIVND (reference sequence).

The chain is built from TRBV7-7 and TRBJ2-1; TRBD2 aligns across 11 bases. V was clipped by 1 base and J by 4 bases; unmatched bases: 3. The germline V gene has CDR1 SSHAT and CDR2 FNYEAQ (reference sequence). The length of the CDR3 is 16 residues. The CDR3 DNA follows: TGTGCCAGCAGCTTAGGCTTAGCGGGGGGGTACAATGAGCAGTTCTTC. It translates to CASSLGLAGGYNEQFF.

For the CDR3, the DNA is TGTGCCAGCAGTTACCTTACAGCTTCTGGGGCCAACGTCCTGACTTTC. The encoded protein is CASSYLTASGANVLTF. V and J are TRBV6-5 and TRBJ2-6; no firm D call. The V gene lost 2 bases and the J gene lost 1 base, with 9 bases spanning the gap. This CDR3 spans 16 amino acids. The germline gives CDR1 MNHEY, CDR2 SVGAGI.

This clone occurred a few times. This sequence joins TRBV6-1 and TRBJ2-7; D is ambiguous. V was shortened by 7 bases and J by 2 bases, with 15 bases between the two germline ends. Germline loops: CDR1 MNHNS, CDR2 SASEGT. The CDR3 length is 14 residues. CDR3 sequence: CASKRERFPYEQYF. The DNA of the CDR3 is TGTGCCAGCAAAAGGGAACGCTTCCCCTACGAGCAGTACTTC.

This rearrangement joins TRBV7-2 to TRBJ2-1, with D possibly matching TRBD2 (5 bases). CDR1 and CDR2 (germline): SGHTA, FQGNSA. Trimming took 3 bases from V and 1 from J, leaving 10 bases between them. The CDR3 totals 15 residues. In DNA, the CDR3 is TGTGCCAGCAGCTTTAGCGCTGCTTCCTACAATGAGCAGTTCTTC. Protein product: CASSFSAASYNEQFF.

This clone has just a few counts. The chain has TRBV19 and TRBJ1-5; 10 nucleotides align to TRBD1. In germline, CDR1 is LNHDA, CDR2 SQIVND (reference sequence). The ends lost 4 bases at V and 1 base at J; junction bases unmatched: 1. CDR3 length: 15 residues. CDR3 in amino acids: CASSKGQGSNQPQHF. The CDR3 nucleotides are TGTGCCAGTAGTAAGGGACAGGGGAGCAATCAGCCCCAGCATTTT. Combining the CDR3 with reference TRBV19 and TRBJ1-5 gives the whole variable domain DGGITQSPKYLFRKEGQNVTLSCEQNLNHDAMYWYRQDPGQGLRLIYYSQIVNDFQKGDIAEGYSVSREKKESFPLTVTSAQKNPTAFYLCASSKGQGSNQPQHFGDGTRLSIL.

This clone was picked up one time. Different DNA sequences within this sample yield the same CDR3. CDR3 residues: CASSSGLADSYEQYF. CDR3 nucleotide sequence: TGTGCCAGCAGCTCGGGACTAGCGGACTCCTACGAGCAGTACTTC. The V call is TRBV5-5, the J call TRBJ2-7; 11 bases map to TRBD2. Trimming at V came to 3 bases and at J to 0 bases, leaving 2 bases not matched to a gene. The CDR3 totals 15 residues. Per germline, CDR1 SGHKS and CDR2 YYEKEE (reference sequence).